Listed here is a single TCR beta chain. The phenotype assigned to stem-like memory CD8+ T cells (TSTEM) was CCR7+ PD-1- TIGIT-. The record originates from a study of human CD8 memory T cell subsets. Scientists made TCR beta libraries using UMI-labeled 5' RACE. Per the study methods: Functional CDR3 beta clonotypes, numbering between roughly 2,700 and 20,000, were present in each TCR beta library. TCRdb re-analyzed the 5' RACE reads; it lists each CDR3 protein once, without DNA. For this entry, the V and J calls and clone size follow TCRdb and not the study's own pipeline. The sample is made up of fewer than 8,500 distinct CDR3 sequences, and the top ten hold 23% of it. The sequence was obtained from a human donor in good health. The sequencing input was CD8+ stem-like memory T cells (TSCM and TCM) sorted from PBMCs. The subset here: stem-like memory CD8 T cells (TSTEM), CCR7+ PD-1- TIGIT-.

CDR3 sequence reads: CASSPQREMVYEQYF. The chain combines TRBV11-1 with TRBJ2-7; TCRdb designates TRBD2, a call that cannot be tested without DNA. In germline, CDR1 is SGHAT, CDR2 FQDESV (reference sequence). The CDR3 is 15 residues long.